One and the same sample provided the 22 T cell receptor beta chains below, sequenced in a study of T-cell reconstitution after alpha-beta-depleted transplantation in children. Unique molecular identifiers tagged the TCRbeta library. TCRdb itself ran the PCR reads through MiXCR, one entry per CDR3 protein. The table has roughly 300,000 distinct CDR3 sequences, about 9.4% seen once. The sequencing here drew on PBMCs from the stem cell graft donor, taken from the stem cell graft. The receptors here all came from a human donor who donated a stem cell graft to a child with acute lymphoblastic leukemia.

V is TRBV12-3 or TRBV12-4 and J is TRBJ2-3; the D is unclear. V was shortened by 5 bases and J by 4 bases, with 13 bases between the two germline ends. The CDR3 runs 14 residues. CDR3: CASSVLRAADTQYF. The CDR3 DNA reads as TGTGCCAGCAGTGTCTTACGGGCCGCAGATACGCAGTATTTT.

This clonotype has a handful of counts. V gene TRBV18 combines with J gene TRBJ2-7; no firm D call. The CDR3 runs 12 residues. With 1 base removed from V and 3 bases from J, the gap between germline ends came to 4 bases. Per the germline V gene, CDR1 is KGHSH and CDR2 is LQKENI. The CDR3 region has the DNA TGTGCCAGCTCACCACAGATCTACGAGCAGTACTTC. Its protein is CASSPQIYEQYF. The entire variable domain, with the rest obtained from reference TRBV18 and TRBJ2-7, is as follows: NAGVMQNPRHLVRRRGQEARLRCSPMKGHSHVYWYRQLPEEGLKFMVYLQKENIIDESGMPKERFSAEFPKEGPSILRIQQVVRGDSAAYFCASSPQIYEQYFGPGTRLTVT.

J is TRBJ2-7 and V is TRBV15; no firm D call. Germline values: CDR1 LNHNV, CDR2 YYDKDF (reference sequence). V was pared by 3 bases and J by 3 bases, with 9 bases between. CDR3 length: 13 amino acids. As DNA, the CDR3 is TGTGCCACCAGCAGGGCCTCGATCTACGAGCAGTACTTC. This codes for CATSRASIYEQYF.

This clonotype has at least ten counts. The chain recombines TRBV7-2 with TRBJ2-3; 12 bases are shared with TRBD2. The CDR3 has 16 residues. Losses at the gene ends were 1 base for V and 7 bases for J; bases not matched to a gene: 6. In germline, CDR1 is SGHTA, CDR2 FQGNSA. CDR3 coding DNA: TGTGCCAGCAGCTTAGGGCTAGCGGGAGGGCGGAATACGCAGTATTTT. This sequence encodes CASSLGLAGGRNTQYF.

For this clonotype: Being one base from a much bigger clone, this may be a read error. The J gene is TRBJ2-3, the V gene TRBV6-2 or TRBV6-3; 8 positions match TRBD2. The CDR3 sequence is 16 residues long. From germline, CDR1 is MNHEY and CDR2 SVGEGT. The J segment lost 6 bases and the V segment lost 2 bases, leaving 10 bases of the junction unmatched. CDR3: CASSYRLAHVLDTQYF. For the CDR3, the DNA is TGTGCCAGCAGTTACAGACTAGCGCACGTCTTGGATACGCAGTATTTT.

This clonotype turned up a few times. V and J are TRBV7-9 and TRBJ2-3, with TRBD1 identical over 10 bases. Trimming at V came to 5 bases and at J to 3 bases, leaving 5 bases not matched to a gene. Germline CDR1 SEHNR, CDR2 FQNEAQ (reference sequence). This CDR3 contains 15 residues. For the CDR3, the DNA is TGTGCCAGCAGCCCAAGACAGGGGGCAACAGATACGCAGTATTTT. It yields the protein CASSPRQGATDTQYF.

The chain uses TRBV20-1 and TRBJ1-2, with D possibly TRBD1 on 5 matching bases. Trimming cost V 6 bases and J 2 bases, with 13 bases left between them. The CDR3 length is 13 residues. The germline CDR1 and CDR2 sequences are DFQATT and SNEGSKA (reference sequence). The CDR3 nucleotides read TGCAGTGCCCCGGGGGACGGGAACTATGGCTACACCTTC. Its translation is CSAPGDGNYGYTF.

The V call is TRBV12-3 or TRBV12-4, the J call TRBJ1-1; D might be TRBD1 (5 bases). CDR3 length equals 16 residues. Trimming took 5 bases from V and 4 from J, leaving 20 bases between them. CDR3 loop: CASSPVGGGRGTEAFF. Here the CDR3 DNA reads TGTGCCAGCAGTCCCGTCGGGGGGGGAAGGGGCACTGAAGCTTTCTTT.

This clonotype was seen a handful of times. Here the CDR3 DNA reads TGTGCCAGCAGTGACCGGGCGGCCTCTGGAAACACCATATATTTT. This sequence encodes CASSDRAASGNTIYF. The chain is built from TRBV6-1 and TRBJ1-3; no reliable D call. The germline CDR1 and CDR2 sequences are MNHNS and SASEGT. There are 15 residues in the CDR3. V was cut by 3 bases and J by 0 bases, with 9 bases left in between.

CDR3 residues: CASSLAWNAGANVLTF. The CDR3 DNA reads TGTGCCAGCAGCTTAGCCTGGAATGCTGGGGCCAACGTCCTGACTTTC. V is TRBV7-2 and J is TRBJ2-6; no clear D gene. Germline assignment: CDR1 SGHTA and CDR2 FQGNSA. Trimming removed 0 bases at V and 2 bases at J, with 8 bases between. This CDR3 contains 16 residues.

The chain is built from TRBV12-3 or TRBV12-4 and TRBJ2-1; 8 bases align to TRBD2. V lost 6 bases to trimming and J lost 3 bases; unmatched junction nucleotides: 7. The CDR3 loop spans 15 amino acids. This chain's CDR3 is CASSPRGGYYNEQFF. The DNA of the CDR3 is TGTGCCAGCAGCCCACGGGGGGGATACTACAATGAGCAGTTCTTC.

This clonotype was seen a handful of times. The CDR3 is CASSKLTDYNEQFF. CDR3 DNA: TGTGCCAGCAGCAAACTGACGGATTACAATGAGCAGTTCTTC. J is TRBJ2-1 and V is TRBV28; no definite D call. Germline CDR1 and CDR2: MDHEN and SYDVKM. The CDR3 is made up of 14 amino acids. The ends were cut back, 6 bases at V and 4 bases at J, with 13 bases in the middle.

This clonotype came up many times. The chain has TRBV20-1 and TRBJ2-5; 13 bases fit TRBD2. CDR1 is DFQATT, CDR2 SNEGSKA, per germline (reference sequence). The CDR3 is 16 amino acids. V was pared by 1 base and J by 5 bases, with 7 bases of the junction left unmatched. CDR3 sequence: CSARGWTSGSSETQYF. DNA of the CDR3: TGCAGTGCTAGAGGCTGGACTAGCGGGAGCTCGGAGACCCAGTACTTC.

The CDR3 bases are TGTGCCAGCAGCTTGAACGCAGGGTCCGACGAGCAGTACTTC. Its protein product is CASSLNAGSDEQYF. V is TRBV5-6 and J is TRBJ2-7; tentatively, D is TRBD1 (5 bases). The germline V gene has CDR1 SGHDT and CDR2 YYEEEE. The CDR3 loop spans 14 amino acids. Deletions cut 1 base from V and 5 bases from J, with 13 bases between.

The CDR3 coding sequence is TGTGCCAGCAGCCAATGGTCCGGAAGCGGGCTTACCTACGAGCAGTACTTC. Translated, it gives CASSQWSGSGLTYEQYF. This rearrangement joins TRBV3-1 to TRBJ2-7; weak D call: TRBD2 (6 bases). The CDR3 covers 17 residues. Per germline, CDR1 LGHDT and CDR2 YNNKEL (reference sequence). V shed 2 bases and J shed 2 bases, with 19 bases lying between them.

This clonotype was observed a few times. The V call is TRBV7-9, the J call TRBJ2-1, with D tentatively TRBD2 (5 bases). Germline V CDR1 and CDR2: SEHNR, FQNEAQ (reference sequence). V was cut by 0 bases and J by 3 bases, with 9 bases left in between. This CDR3 comprises 15 residues. CDR3 sequence (DNA): TGTGCCAGCAGCTTAGCCGGGGTGGGCTACAATGAGCAGTTCTTC. It yields the protein CASSLAGVGYNEQFF.

This clonotype was recorded at least ten times. V and J are TRBV6-5 and TRBJ2-1, with 11 bases identical to TRBD2. This CDR3 spans 18 amino acids. The V gene's germline CDR1 is MNHEY and CDR2 SVGAGI. The junction had 6 bases not matched to a gene; V was cut back by 2 bases and J by 0 bases. CDR3 region: CASSYRTSGPISYNEQFF. Here the CDR3 DNA reads TGTGCCAGCAGTTACAGGACTAGCGGGCCGATCTCCTACAATGAGCAGTTCTTC.

This sequence joins TRBV6-5 and TRBJ1-5; TRBD1 is a possible D gene (5 bases). The germline V gene has CDR1 MNHEY and CDR2 SVGAGI. Trimming cost V 2 bases and J 3 bases, with 20 bases left between them. The CDR3 spans 18 residues. The CDR3 DNA follows: TGTGCCAGCAGTTACGGGTCTCGGTGGGGGGTCCCCAATCAGCCCCAGCATTTT. Translating gives CASSYGSRWGVPNQPQHF.

This chain links TRBV30 with TRBJ1-4; 10 positions match TRBD1. This CDR3 spans 17 amino acids. The V gene end was trimmed by 3 bases and the J gene end by 7 bases; junction bases not matched to a gene: 14. Germline lookup yields CDR1 GTSNPN and CDR2 SVGIG (reference sequence). The CDR3 spells CAWRGTGASFGSEKLFF. CDR3 DNA sequence: TGTGCCTGGAGGGGGACAGGGGCATCGTTCGGGAGTGAAAAACTGTTTTTT.

The CDR3 DNA sequence: TGTGCCAGCAGTCTGGGACTCTTCGGGGAGCAGTACTTC. Protein: CASSLGLFGEQYF. The chain joins TRBV27 to TRBJ2-7; possible D gene TRBD2, 6 bases. Trimming left V 5 bases short and J 7 bases short, with 15 bases between. CDR1 MNHEY and CDR2 SMNVEV come from the germline V gene (reference sequence). The CDR3 is made up of 13 amino acids.

On this clonotype: Being one base from a much bigger clone, this may be a read error. The chain recombines TRBV5-1 with TRBJ2-2; 8 bases fit TRBD1. Trimming removed 7 bases from V and 4 bases from J; junction bases left unmatched: 6. This CDR3 is built from 14 residues. Germline V lookup: CDR1 SGHRS, CDR2 YFSETQ. This chain's CDR3 is CASSFGTGTGELFF. Here the CDR3 DNA reads TGCGCCAGCTCCTTTGGGACAGGCACCGGGGAGCTGTTTTTT.

V usage is TRBV27 and J usage is TRBJ1-2, with 7 bases fitting TRBD1. The V segment lost 3 bases and the J segment 4 bases; nucleotides outside the gene matches: 5. The CDR3 has 14 residues. Germline loops: CDR1 MNHEY, CDR2 SMNVEV (reference sequence). The CDR3 coding sequence is TGTGCCAGCAGTTTCGGGACAGACAGCTATGGCTACACCTTC. It encodes CASSFGTDSYGYTF.